This record covers a single T cell receptor (beta chain). The CDR3 consists of 12 residues. Germline values: CDR1 MDHEN, CDR2 SYDVKM. V was clipped by 4 bases and J by 6 bases, with 7 bases between them. This entry belongs to a study of CD8 T cells in Susac syndrome. Study-level background: Among sequenced Susac syndrome patients, over 5 had active disease and eight were in remission.

Reverse transcription of about 0.5 to 1 ug RNA used random hexamers. TCRdb itself ran the immunoSEQ multiplex PCR reads through MiXCR, one entry per CDR3 protein. The sample has about 180,000 distinct CDR3 sequences, roughly 94% seen once; the top ten hold 0.099%. TEMRA cells were FACS-enriched, while CD8+ and CD4+ T cells were negatively isolated. Sequencing used CD4+ T cells from PBMCs. The chain carries TRBV28 and TRBJ2-4, with no clear D. The TCR sequence derives from a human donor with Susac syndrome. Here the CDR3 DNA reads TGTGCCAGCAGTTCCCTATTAAACATTCAGTACTTC. As protein: CASSSLLNIQYF. Combining the CDR3 with reference TRBV28 and TRBJ2-4 gives the whole variable domain DVKVTQSSRYLVKRTGEKVFLECVQDMDHENMFWYRQDPGLGLRLIYFSYDVKMKEKGDIPEGYSVSREKKERFSLILESASTNQTSMYLCASSSLLNIQYFGAGTRLSVL.